The rows below give T cell receptor beta chains drawn from one sample of a study of a mutant IDH1 vaccine in newly diagnosed glioma. Clones were read by immunoSEQ multiplex PCR, and TCRdb kept only the in-frame ones, dropping some. The profile shows tens of thousands of clones, roughly 80% of them singletons. The sequences come from PBMCs, collected from a glioma patient treated with radiotherapy, temozolomide or both. The receptors shown here come from a woman in her fifties or sixties with glioma. CDR3s include the opening cysteine and the closing phenylalanine or tryptophan. The D gene is left open where the match is weak. Size values are once, few and many counts, or a class for expanded clones, and some rows have none.

CDR3: CASSRGWETQYF
DNA: TGTGCCAGCTCCCGGGGGTGGGAGACCCAGTACTTC
J: TRBJ2-5
D: .
V: TRBV2
size: .

CDR3: CASSFDQAISDIEQFF
DNA: TGTGCCAGCAGCTTCGACCAAGCCATCTCGGATATTGAGCAGTTCTTC
J: TRBJ2-1
D: .
V: TRBV5-6
size: .

CDR3: CATSRAPYEQYF
DNA: TGTGCCACCAGCAGAGCACCCTACGAGCAGTACTTC
J: TRBJ2-7
D: .
V: TRBV15
size: .

CDR3: CASSQETGPIGGYTF
DNA: TGTGCCAGCAGCCAAGAGACAGGACCTATCGGTGGCTACACCTTC
J: TRBJ1-2
D: .
V: TRBV7-9
size: .

CDR3: CASSPWDSYGYTF
DNA: TGCGCCAGCAGCCCCTGGGACAGTTATGGCTACACCTTC
J: TRBJ1-2
D: TRBD1
V: TRBV4-1
size: few

CDR3: CASSVEGRALGGPNNEQFF
DNA: TGTGCCAGCAGCGTAGAGGGCAGGGCCCTCGGGGGCCCCAACAATGAGCAGTTCTTC
J: TRBJ2-1
D: .
V: TRBV9
size: .

CDR3: CASSRGTGANVLTF
DNA: TGCGCCAGCAGCCGCGGGACTGGGGCCAACGTCCTGACTTTC
J: TRBJ2-6
D: .
V: TRBV5-1
size: .

CDR3: CAWEDTHTEAFF
DNA: TGTGCCTGGGAGGACACCCACACTGAAGCTTTCTTT
J: TRBJ1-1
D: .
V: TRBV30
size: .

CDR3: CASSLLTDTGELFF
DNA: TGTGCCAGCAGCTTATTGACGGACACCGGGGAGCTGTTTTTT
J: TRBJ2-2
D: .
V: TRBV7-9
size: .

CDR3: CATSRWADQETQYF
DNA: TGTGCCACCAGCCGCTGGGCGGACCAAGAGACCCAGTACTTC
J: TRBJ2-5
D: .
V: TRBV15
size: .

CDR3: CASRGQGAGTDTQYF
DNA: TGTGCCAGCAGGGGACAGGGGGCGGGGACAGATACGCAGTATTTT
J: TRBJ2-3
D: TRBD1
V: TRBV2
size: .

CDR3: CASSIVSGQPQHF
DNA: TGTGCCAGTAGTATAGTGAGCGGTCAGCCCCAGCATTTT
J: TRBJ1-5
D: .
V: TRBV19
size: .

CDR3: CASSPLAGSKSGNTIYF
DNA: TGTGCCAGCAGCCCCCTGGCGGGTTCTAAGTCTGGAAACACCATATATTTT
J: TRBJ1-3
D: .
V: TRBV9
size: .

CDR3: CASSFSRRGGQPQHF
DNA: TGTGCCAGCAGCTTCAGTCGAAGGGGTGGACAGCCCCAGCATTTT
J: TRBJ1-5
D: .
V: TRBV7-2
size: few

CDR3: CAIRRDLTRDEKLFF
DNA: TGTGCCATCAGGCGGGACTTGACGAGGGATGAAAAACTGTTTTTT
J: TRBJ1-4
D: .
V: TRBV10-3
size: .

CDR3: CASSLESGHEQYF
DNA: TGTGCCAGCAGCTTAGAGTCCGGGCACGAGCAGTACTTC
J: TRBJ2-7
D: .
V: TRBV7-9
size: .

CDR3: CASSPPGHSNTGELFF
DNA: TGTGCCAGTAGTCCCCCGGGACATTCGAACACCGGGGAGCTGTTTTTT
J: TRBJ2-2
D: .
V: TRBV19
size: .

CDR3: CASSLDRVNYGYTF
DNA: TGTGCCAGCAGCTTAGACAGGGTAAACTATGGCTACACCTTC
J: TRBJ1-2
D: .
V: TRBV7-8
size: .

CDR3: CASSSRTEHTGELFF
DNA: TGTGCCAGCAGCTCCCGGACAGAGCACACCGGGGAGCTGTTTTTT
J: TRBJ2-2
D: .
V: TRBV7-9
size: .

CDR3: CASSRTGTQNNEQFF
DNA: TGCGCCAGCAGCCGGACCGGGACCCAAAACAATGAGCAGTTCTTC
J: TRBJ2-1
D: .
V: TRBV5-1
size: .

CDR3: CASSPTPRVGGETQYF
DNA: TGCGCCAGCAGCCCGACCCCCAGGGTGGGGGGAGAGACCCAGTACTTC
J: TRBJ2-5
D: .
V: TRBV4-1
size: .

CDR3: CATSRDIGGLVEQYF
DNA: TGTGCCACCAGCAGAGATATCGGGGGCCTGGTCGAGCAGTACTTC
J: TRBJ2-7
D: .
V: TRBV15
size: .

CDR3: CSVGPGTRVPYEQYF
DNA: TGCAGCGTTGGCCCCGGGACCAGGGTACCCTACGAGCAGTACTTC
J: TRBJ2-7
D: .
V: TRBV29-1
size: .

CDR3: CASSRGLRYNEQFF
DNA: TGTGCCAGCAGCCGGGGACTTCGATACAATGAGCAGTTCTTC
J: TRBJ2-1
D: .
V: TRBV7-2
size: .

CDR3: CASSPLAGTSYEQYF
DNA: TGTGCCAGTAGCCCCCTCGCGGGTACCTCCTACGAGCAGTACTTC
J: TRBJ2-7
D: .
V: TRBV19
size: .

CDR3: CASSGDGSGANVLTF
DNA: TGCGCCAGCTCGGGGGACGGCTCTGGGGCCAACGTCCTGACTTTC
J: TRBJ2-6
D: .
V: TRBV5-1
size: .

CDR3: CASSKGLARLNTEAFF
DNA: TGTGCCAGTAGTAAGGGGTTAGCCAGGTTAAACACTGAAGCTTTCTTT
J: TRBJ1-1
D: .
V: TRBV19
size: few

CDR3: CASSLTGPTEAFF
DNA: TGCGCCAGCAGCTTGACCGGACCCACTGAAGCTTTCTTT
J: TRBJ1-1
D: .
V: TRBV5-1
size: .

CDR3: CASSSLNDQPQHF
DNA: TGTGCCAGCAGCTCACTCAACGATCAGCCCCAGCATTTT
J: TRBJ1-5
D: .
V: TRBV7-2
size: .

CDR3: CSASHNEKLFF
DNA: TGCAGTGCTAGCCACAATGAAAAACTGTTTTTT
J: TRBJ1-4
D: .
V: TRBV20-1
size: .

CDR3: CASSPTGGATEAFF
DNA: TGTGCCAGTAGTCCGACGGGGGGGGCCACTGAAGCTTTCTTT
J: TRBJ1-1
D: .
V: TRBV19
size: .

CDR3: CSVERGQGNYGYTF
DNA: TGCAGCGTTGAAAGAGGACAGGGAAACTATGGCTACACCTTC
J: TRBJ1-2
D: TRBD1
V: TRBV29-1
size: .

CDR3: CASSVPGLAAYEQYF
DNA: TGTGCCAGCAGTGTTCCGGGACTAGCGGCCTACGAGCAGTACTTC
J: TRBJ2-7
D: TRBD2
V: TRBV6-1
size: once

CDR3: CASSLTLATNEKLFF
DNA: TGTGCCAGCAGCTTGACTCTTGCAACTAATGAAAAACTGTTTTTT
J: TRBJ1-4
D: .
V: TRBV5-6
size: .

CDR3: CASSGKGAGYGYTF
DNA: TGTGCCAGCAGTGGTAAGGGGGCAGGCTATGGCTACACCTTC
J: TRBJ1-2
D: TRBD1
V: TRBV2
size: .

CDR3: CASSEDRLRNQPQHF
DNA: TGTGCCAGCAGTGAAGACAGACTTCGAAATCAGCCCCAGCATTTT
J: TRBJ1-5
D: .
V: TRBV2
size: .

CDR3: CASSPSSPPGFSGNTIYF
DNA: TGTGCCAGCTCACCATCATCCCCCCCGGGGTTCTCTGGAAACACCATATATTTT
J: TRBJ1-3
D: .
V: TRBV18
size: .

CDR3: CASSLAGNDAGNTIYF
DNA: TGTGCCAGCAGCTTGGCGGGAAATGACGCTGGAAACACCATATATTTT
J: TRBJ1-3
D: .
V: TRBV5-6
size: .

CDR3: CASSIEGEVGYTF
DNA: TGTGCCAGTAGTATCGAGGGGGAGGTTGGCTACACCTTC
J: TRBJ1-2
D: .
V: TRBV19
size: .